The 10 T cell receptor beta chains below were found in one sample sequenced in a study of OX40 agonist ivuxolimab in advanced cancers. The data were produced by immunoSEQ multiplex PCR, yet TCRdb's version contains in-frame clones alone and is incomplete. The sample lists about 76,000 clones; roughly 87% were seen once. The specimen was CD4+ or CD8+ T cells sorted from blood, collected in a trial of the OX40 agonist ivuxolimab. The source of these receptors is an adult with an advanced solid tumor such as melanoma, head and neck, liver or kidney cancer.

The genes are TRBV6-4 and TRBJ1-5; 9 bases are shared with TRBD1. Unmatched junction bases numbered 3, after V lost 5 bases and J lost 1 base. Germline V gene data show CDR1 as MRHNA and CDR2 as SNTAGT. This CDR3 has 15 residues. CDR3 region: CASSTGGGSNQPQHF. The CDR3 DNA follows: TGTGCCAGCAGTACAGGGGGCGGGAGCAATCAGCCCCAGCATTTT.

V and J are TRBV30 and TRBJ2-2, with D unresolved. Germline loops: CDR1 GTSNPN, CDR2 SVGIG (reference sequence). CDR3 length: 14 amino acids. The germline V and J ends were trimmed by 3 bases and 0 bases, with 8 bases remaining between them. Here the CDR3 reads CAWRREANTGELFF. CDR3 sequence (DNA): TGTGCCTGGAGAAGGGAAGCGAACACCGGGGAGCTGTTTTTT.

This clone was detected only a few times. The genes are TRBV7-2 and TRBJ2-5; tentatively, D is TRBD1 or TRBD2 (7 bases each). Trimming removed 0 bases from V and 2 bases from J, with 13 bases in between. The germline CDR1 and CDR2 sequences are SGHTA and FQGNSA. The CDR3 has 16 residues. This CDR3 reads CASSLAGRGGQETQYF. The CDR3, as DNA: TGTGCCAGCAGCTTAGCGGGCAGGGGGGGACAAGAGACCCAGTACTTC.

This chain connects TRBV5-4 to TRBJ1-1, with a possible D match to TRBD1 (6 bases). CDR3 length equals 14 residues. V was shortened by 4 bases and J by 1 base, with 11 bases between the two germline ends. The V gene's germline CDR1 is SGHNT and CDR2 YYREEE (reference sequence). Here the CDR3 reads CASSLGQTNTEAFF. The DNA for the CDR3 is TGTGCCAGCAGCCTCGGACAGACGAACACTGAAGCTTTCTTT.

V is TRBV5-6 and J is TRBJ2-7; 9 bases fit TRBD1. Trimming removed 1 base from V and 4 bases from J; junction bases left unmatched: 6. The length of the CDR3 is 15 residues. Germline-derived CDR1 and CDR2 are SGHDT and YYEEEE. As DNA, the CDR3 is TGTGCCAGCAGCTTGCAAGGGACAGGGTTTTACGAGCAGTACTTC. The encoded protein is CASSLQGTGFYEQYF.

The chain links TRBV7-6 to TRBJ1-2; D uncertain. There are 16 residues in the CDR3. With 1 base removed from V and 4 bases from J, the gap between germline ends came to 16 bases. CDR1 and CDR2 from the germline V gene are SGHVS and FNYEAQ. In nucleotides, the CDR3 is TGTGCCAGCAGCTTAGTGGTCAGCGCGCCCTTCTATGGCTACACCTTC. It encodes CASSLVVSAPFYGYTF. The complete variable domain, with remaining parts taken from reference TRBV7-6 and TRBJ1-2, reads GAGVSQSPRYKVTKRGQDVALRCDPISGHVSLYWYRQALGQGPEFLTYFNYEAQQDKSGLPNDRFSAERPEGSISTLTIQRTEQRDSAMYRCASSLVVSAPFYGYTFGSGTRLTVV.

This rearrangement joins TRBV18 to TRBJ1-1, with D tentatively TRBD1 (5 bases). The CDR3 is made up of 15 amino acids. Germline V gene sequence: CDR1 KGHSH, CDR2 LQKENI. Between the trimmed V and J ends, which lost 1 base and 4 bases, there was a span of 13 bases. CDR3 nucleotides: TGTGCCAGCTCACCACTAGGTGGGACGGGCACTGAAGCTTTCTTT. Its protein product is CASSPLGGTGTEAFF.

In its sample, this clone was seen once. CDR3 sequence (DNA): TGCGCCAGCAGCTGGAGGCCGGGACTAGCGGGAGGGCCGGTTTACGAGCAGTACTTC. Its protein is CASSWRPGLAGGPVYEQYF. The chain is built from TRBV5-1 and TRBJ2-7; TRBD2 aligns across 16 bases. Germline loops: CDR1 SGHRS, CDR2 YFSETQ. J was trimmed by 4 bases and V by 3 bases; bases with no gene match: 13. The CDR3 is made up of 19 amino acids.

The chain uses TRBV9 and TRBJ1-2; possibly TRBD1 for D (5 bases). Germline V lookup: CDR1 SGDLS, CDR2 YYNGEE. The CDR3 loop spans 17 amino acids. Deletions cut 0 bases from V and 5 bases from J, with 20 bases between. The CDR3 DNA sequence: TGTGCCAGCAGCGTAGGCGGCGGGGGGAAGTCTATTTATGGCTACACCTTC. Amino acid sequence: CASSVGGGGKSIYGYTF.

This clone was recorded once. This chain connects TRBV5-1 to TRBJ2-2, with 7 nucleotides matching TRBD1. Germline V gene lookup returns CDR1 SGHRS and CDR2 YFSETQ. The CDR3 is made up of 16 amino acids. V dropped 2 bases and J dropped 0; count of bases not matched to a gene: 4. The CDR3, as DNA: TGCGCCAGCAGCTTACCGGGACAGTCGAACACCGGGGAGCTGTTTTTT. This gives the protein CASSLPGQSNTGELFF.